The 23 T cell receptor beta chains listed next were all sequenced from one sample in a study of T cells after yellow fever vaccination. MiXCR, applied by TCRdb to the 5' RACE reads, yields one record per CDR3 protein. The table has nearly 550,000 distinct CDR3 sequences, around 21% seen once; the top ten hold roughly an eighth. Material: PBMCs, obtained 15 days after the yellow fever booster vaccination. All receptors come from a man in his thirties or forties who received the YFV17D yellow fever vaccine.

This clonotype was found a few times. This sequence joins TRBV5-1 and TRBJ1-2; D ambiguous. V was trimmed by 4 bases and J by 1 base, leaving 8 bases between them. CDR3 length: 13 residues. Germline lookup yields CDR1 SGHRS and CDR2 YFSETQ. CDR3 bases: TGCGCCAGCAGCCGGGAAAATAACTATGGCTACACCTTC. It translates to CASSRENNYGYTF. The variable domain in full, with the rest retrieved from reference TRBV5-1 and TRBJ1-2, is KAGVTQTPRYLIKTRGQQVTLSCSPISGHRSVSWYQQTPGQGLQFLFEYFSETQRNKGNFPGRFSGRQFSNSRSEMNVSTLELGDSALYLCASSRENNYGYTFGSGTRLTVV.

This clonotype showed up just a few times. The chain joins TRBV5-4 to TRBJ2-5; 9 bases map to TRBD1. The V and J ends lost 5 bases and 5 bases, in that order; junction bases with no gene match: 13. Germline CDR1 is SGHNT and CDR2 is YYREEE (reference sequence). This CDR3 has 16 residues. The CDR3 loop reads CASRLRPGQGFETQYF. CDR3 nucleotides: TGTGCCAGCAGGTTGAGACCGGGACAGGGCTTCGAGACCCAGTACTTC.

The CDR3 sequence: CASSPYGSGGRTDTQYF. CDR3 DNA: TGTGCCAGCTCACCCTACGGTAGCGGGGGGCGCACAGATACGCAGTATTTT. The chain combines TRBV18 with TRBJ2-3; TRBD2 matches 10 bases. Germline V gene sequence: CDR1 KGHSH, CDR2 LQKENI. This CDR3 region has 17 residues. Unmatched junction bases numbered 7, after V lost 3 bases and J lost 1 base.

This clonotype was seen a few times. The V and J genes are TRBV11-2 and TRBJ2-1; 9 bases are a match to TRBD2. Germline V gives CDR1 SGHAT, CDR2 FQNNGV. CDR3 length equals 18 residues. The ends lost 1 base at V and 3 bases at J; junction bases unmatched: 10. The CDR3 region is CASSLVRGGRGIYNEQFF. The CDR3 coding sequence is TGTGCCAGCAGCTTAGTAAGGGGCGGGAGGGGAATCTACAATGAGCAGTTCTTC.

The genes are TRBV30 and TRBJ2-1; 14 positions match TRBD2. The germline V gene has CDR1 GTSNPN and CDR2 SVGIG (reference sequence). Germline trimming cut 3 bases from V and 6 bases from J; bases unmatched to any gene: 4. CDR3 length: 15 residues. DNA for the CDR3: TGTGCCTGGAGGACTAGCGGGAGGGCCCTCAATGAGCAGTTCTTC. It encodes CAWRTSGRALNEQFF.

The J gene is TRBJ2-7, the V gene TRBV29-1, with D perhaps TRBD2 (6 bases). Trimming left V 5 bases short and J 3 bases short, with 11 bases between. This CDR3 has 12 amino acids. Germline assignment: CDR1 SQVTM and CDR2 ANQGSEA. The CDR3 spells CSVHVGGYEQYF. Here the CDR3 DNA reads TGCAGCGTTCACGTGGGAGGCTACGAGCAGTACTTC.

The gene calls are TRBV5-1 and TRBJ2-7; TRBD1 aligns across 7 bases. The CDR3 is made up of 15 amino acids. The germline V gene encodes CDR1 SGHRS and CDR2 YFSETQ. V gave up 0 bases and J gave up 2 bases; unmatched junction bases: 5. CDR3 coding DNA: TGCGCCAGCAGCTTGGATAACAGGGGACCCTACGAGCAGTACTTC. It yields the protein CASSLDNRGPYEQYF.

This chain joins TRBV5-1 and TRBJ2-4; D not certain. Trimming took off 4 bases at V and 0 bases at J, with 14 bases between the two ends. The CDR3 covers 16 residues. Germline V gene sequence: CDR1 SGHRS, CDR2 YFSETQ. CDR3 loop: CASSPSPTLAKNIQYF. The CDR3 bases are TGCGCCAGCAGCCCCTCCCCGACCCTAGCCAAAAACATTCAGTACTTC.

This clonotype has a handful of counts. The chain is built from TRBV6-5 and TRBJ2-7; 10 bases agree with TRBD1. V gave up 4 bases and J gave up 2 bases; unmatched junction bases: 5. The CDR3 contains 15 residues. CDR1 is MNHEY and CDR2 is SVGAGI in the germline V gene. The CDR3 nucleotides are TGTGCCAGCAGTTTCCGGGACAGGGGCCCCTACGAGCAGTACTTC. Protein sequence: CASSFRDRGPYEQYF.

This clonotype was seen more than once but under ten times. The chain recombines TRBV6-5 with TRBJ2-2; D tentatively reads TRBD1 or TRBD2 (5 bases each). Germline V gene data show CDR1 as MNHEY and CDR2 as SVGAGI. The V and J ends lost 2 bases and 1 base respectively, with 17 bases between them. This CDR3 has 18 residues. CDR3 sequence: CASSYAYSGTKNTGELFF. The CDR3 DNA sequence: TGTGCCAGCAGTTACGCTTATTCAGGGACGAAGAACACCGGGGAGCTGTTTTTT.

This chain joins TRBV9 and TRBJ2-1; 13 bases are a match to TRBD2. Germline V gives CDR1 SGDLS, CDR2 YYNGEE. The CDR3 has 16 residues. V was clipped by 3 bases and J by 6 bases; unmatched bases: 6. CDR3 bases: TGTGCCAGCAGCGCTGTGACTAGCGGGAGGACCAATGAGCAGTTCTTC. This gives the protein CASSAVTSGRTNEQFF.

V and J are TRBV14 and TRBJ1-5, with a weak D call TRBD1 (6 bases). V lost 2 bases to trimming and J lost 0 bases, with 11 bases between them. The germline V gene has CDR1 SGHDN and CDR2 FVKESK. This CDR3 region has 16 residues. CDR3: CASSQQQGYSNQPQHF. The CDR3 DNA follows: TGTGCCAGCAGCCAACAACAGGGTTATAGCAATCAGCCCCAGCATTTT. Together with reference TRBV14 and TRBJ1-5, the CDR3 gives the full variable domain: EAGVTQFPSHSVIEKGQTVTLRCDPISGHDNLYWYRRVMGKEIKFLLHFVKESKQDESGMPNNRFLAERTGGTYSTLKVQPAELEDSGVYFCASSQQQGYSNQPQHFGDGTRLSIL.

In its sample, this clonotype was seen a few times. The chain joins TRBV20-1 to TRBJ2-6; TRBD1 is a possible D gene (5 bases). Germline values: CDR1 DFQATT, CDR2 SNEGSKA (reference sequence). The CDR3 is 16 amino acids. V gave up 5 bases and J gave up 1 base, with 15 bases separating them. CDR3 region: CSAFPQGVSGANVLTF. DNA of the CDR3: TGCAGTGCTTTTCCTCAGGGCGTATCTGGGGCCAACGTCCTGACTTTC.

V and J are TRBV5-1 and TRBJ2-1; 11 bases align to TRBD2. Germline V gene sequence: CDR1 SGHRS, CDR2 YFSETQ. With 3 bases clipped from V and 9 bases from J, the junction kept 5 bases outside the gene matches. There are 14 residues in the CDR3. The CDR3 DNA reads TGCGCCAGCAGCTCTAGCGGGAGGTCGGGTGAGCAGTTCTTC. It specifies CASSSSGRSGEQFF. Full variable domain (rest looked up from reference TRBV5-1 and TRBJ2-1): KAGVTQTPRYLIKTRGQQVTLSCSPISGHRSVSWYQQTPGQGLQFLFEYFSETQRNKGNFPGRFSGRQFSNSRSEMNVSTLELGDSALYLCASSSSGRSGEQFFGPGTRLTVL.

This chain uses TRBV14 with TRBJ2-1; D gene ambiguous. Deletions cut 2 bases from V and 0 bases from J, with 5 bases between. This CDR3 has 14 residues. The V gene's germline CDR1 is SGHDN and CDR2 FVKESK. CDR3 sequence: CASSQQDSYNEQFF. Here the CDR3 DNA reads TGTGCCAGCAGCCAACAGGACTCCTACAATGAGCAGTTCTTC. The entire variable domain, with the rest obtained from reference TRBV14 and TRBJ2-1, is as follows: EAGVTQFPSHSVIEKGQTVTLRCDPISGHDNLYWYRRVMGKEIKFLLHFVKESKQDESGMPNNRFLAERTGGTYSTLKVQPAELEDSGVYFCASSQQDSYNEQFFGPGTRLTVL.

The table lists this clonotype with a few counts. The chain carries TRBV3-1 and TRBJ1-4; TRBD1 matches at 7 bases. V lost 4 bases to trimming and J lost 4 bases; unmatched junction nucleotides: 3. The CDR3 totals 14 residues. Germline V gene sequence: CDR1 LGHDT, CDR2 YNNKEL (reference sequence). The CDR3 is CASSPGQFNEKLFF. The CDR3 region has the DNA TGTGCCAGCAGCCCGGGACAGTTTAATGAAAAACTGTTTTTT.

V gene TRBV28 combines with J gene TRBJ2-1; D is perhaps TRBD2 (6 bases). The CDR3 totals 13 residues. V was pared by 5 bases and J by 8 bases, with 13 bases between. The V gene's germline CDR1 is MDHEN and CDR2 SYDVKM. CDR3 protein: CASSVMSGDEQFF. The CDR3 coding sequence is TGTGCCAGCAGTGTCATGTCGGGGGATGAGCAGTTCTTC.

This clonotype has just a few counts. The chain joins TRBV3-1 to TRBJ2-1; D might be TRBD1 or TRBD2, each matching 5 bases. Germline CDR1 is LGHDT and CDR2 is YNNKEL (reference sequence). The CDR3 has 14 amino acids. The V and J ends lost 4 bases and 1 base respectively, with 8 bases between them. The CDR3 DNA sequence: TGTGCCAGCAGCCCGGGACCTTCCTACAATGAGCAGTTCTTC. Its protein product is CASSPGPSYNEQFF.

The chain employs TRBV12-3 or TRBV12-4 and TRBJ2-1; tentatively, D is TRBD1 or TRBD2 (6 bases each). The CDR3 is 15 amino acids. The V end lost 7 bases, the J end lost 0 bases, and 13 bases lay between the germline ends. The CDR3 sequence is CASNGGLHSYNEQFF. As DNA, the CDR3 is TGTGCCAGCAATGGGGGGCTACACTCCTACAATGAGCAGTTCTTC.

The chain recombines TRBV6-5 with TRBJ2-1; 9 nucleotides match TRBD1. With V trimmed by 3 bases and J by 5 bases, 8 bases remained unmatched. Germline V gene sequence: CDR1 MNHEY, CDR2 SVGAGI. The CDR3 runs to 16 residues. CDR3 in DNA: TGTGCCAGCAGTTATTCAGGGACAGGGAATCACAATGAGCAGTTCTTC. It specifies CASSYSGTGNHNEQFF.

The rearrangement uses TRBV5-1 and TRBJ1-2; D unresolved. Germline CDR1 SGHRS, CDR2 YFSETQ. V was shortened by 1 base and J by 8 bases, with 6 bases between the two germline ends. The CDR3 runs 11 residues. CDR3 residues: CASSLTGGYTF. DNA of the CDR3: TGCGCCAGCAGCTTGACTGGCGGCTACACCTTC.

This clonotype was counted between two and nine times. V and J are TRBV5-1 and TRBJ1-4, with 8 bases matching TRBD1. J gave up 7 bases and V 3 bases, and 5 bases lay outside the gene matches. The V gene's germline CDR1 is SGHRS and CDR2 YFSETQ. The length of the CDR3 is 14 residues. CDR3 in amino acids: CASSSRDRTEKLFF. CDR3 nucleotide sequence: TGCGCCAGCAGCTCCCGGGACAGGACTGAAAAACTGTTTTTT.

This chain joins TRBV9 and TRBJ2-4, with unresolved D. The CDR3 has 13 amino acids. Germline-derived CDR1 and CDR2 are SGDLS and YYNGEE. The V end lost 4 bases, the J end lost 6 bases, and 11 bases lay between the germline ends. The CDR3 region has the DNA TGTGCCAGCAGCCCCCCCCCAGGAAACATTCAGTACTTC. Translated: CASSPPPGNIQYF. Full variable domain (rest looked up from reference TRBV9 and TRBJ2-4): DSGVTQTPKHLITATGQRVTLRCSPRSGDLSVYWYQQSLDQGLQFLIQYYNGEERAKGNILERFSAQQFPDLHSELNLSSLELGDSALYFCASSPPPGNIQYFGAGTRLSVL.